The 21 T cell receptor beta chains listed next were all sequenced from one sample in a study of blood T cell repertoires in COVID-19. Assay used: immunoSEQ multiplex PCR; TCRdb lists only in-frame clones, some missing. This table holds about 160,000 clones, approximately 87% found once. The sequencing sample was made of peripheral blood. These receptors were taken from a woman aged 65 to 85 with acute or convalescent COVID-19.

This clone has a handful of counts. This chain uses TRBV7-8 with TRBJ2-3; no definite D call. CDR1 and CDR2 (germline): SGHVS, FQNEAQ. The CDR3 has 16 amino acids. Trimming pared 0 bases from V and 6 bases from J, leaving 16 bases between. CDR3 residues: CASSLAHPSMPDTQYF. CDR3 bases: TGTGCCAGCAGCTTAGCCCACCCAAGCATGCCGGATACGCAGTATTTT. Variable domain in full (rest from reference TRBV7-8 and TRBJ2-3): GAGVSQSPRYKVAKRGQDVALRCDPISGHVSLFWYQQALGQGPEFLTYFQNEAQLDKSGLPSDRFFAERPEGSVSTLKIQRTQQEDSAVYLCASSLAHPSMPDTQYFGPGTRLTVL.

V is TRBV4-2 and J is TRBJ2-7, with TRBD2 matching over 8 bases. Germline V CDR1 and CDR2: LGHNA, YNFKEQ. This CDR3 has 16 residues. The V segment lost 3 bases and the J segment 5 bases; nucleotides outside the gene matches: 12. DNA for the CDR3: TGTGCCAGCAGCCACGGGACTAGACGGGAATCCCACGAGCAGTACTTC. Protein: CASSHGTRRESHEQYF.

The sample holds one count of this clone. The sample contains more than one DNA sequence encoding this CDR3. V is TRBV18 and J is TRBJ2-5, with unresolved D. CDR1 and CDR2 from the germline V gene are KGHSH and LQKENI. V was cut by 2 bases and J by 4 bases, with 5 bases left in between. The CDR3 is 12 amino acids. This chain's CDR3 is CASSPVRETQYF. Written as DNA, the CDR3 is TGTGCCAGCTCACCAGTCCGAGAGACCCAGTACTTC.

This clone was recorded a few times. V and J are TRBV4-3 and TRBJ2-1; 7 nucleotides match TRBD1. Per the germline V gene, CDR1 is LGHNA and CDR2 is YSLEER. The J segment lost 4 bases and the V segment lost 4 bases, leaving 10 bases of the junction unmatched. The CDR3 consists of 16 residues. Written as DNA, the CDR3 is TGCGCCAGCAGCCGGGAAGGACAGGCCGAGTACAATGAGCAGTTCTTC. Protein product: CASSREGQAEYNEQFF.

The J gene is TRBJ1-2, the V gene TRBV4-3, with D uncertain. The germline CDR1 and CDR2 sequences are LGHNA and YSLEER. Trimming took 0 bases from V and 6 from J, leaving 17 bases between them. The CDR3 length is 16 residues. The CDR3 DNA sequence: TGCGCCAGCAGCCAAGATGCCGCGGGGTCTGCAAATGGCTACACCTTC. This codes for CASSQDAAGSANGYTF.

The genes are TRBV2 and TRBJ2-7; 15 nucleotides align to TRBD2. The germline CDR1 and CDR2 sequences are SNHLY and FYNNEI. The CDR3 covers 15 residues. Trimming at V came to 2 bases and at J to 9 bases, leaving 5 bases not matched to a gene. Here the CDR3 reads CASSEWTSGGAGQYF. CDR3 bases: TGTGCCAGCAGTGAATGGACTAGCGGGGGGGCAGGGCAGTACTTC.

The chain links TRBV28 to TRBJ2-1; 10 nucleotides match TRBD2. The CDR3 is made up of 16 amino acids. V lost 3 bases, J lost 0 bases, and 2 bases stayed unmatched. Germline lookup yields CDR1 MDHEN and CDR2 SYDVKM. The CDR3 coding sequence is TGTGCCAGCAGTTTGCGGACTAGCGGCTCCTACAATGAGCAGTTCTTC. This codes for CASSLRTSGSYNEQFF. The full variable domain, rest sourced from reference TRBV28 and TRBJ2-1, is DVKVTQSSRYLVKRTGEKVFLECVQDMDHENMFWYRQDPGLGLRLIYFSYDVKMKEKGDIPEGYSVSREKKERFSLILESASTNQTSMYLCASSLRTSGSYNEQFFGPGTRLTVL.

J is TRBJ2-5 and V is TRBV10-3; D is unclear. The V and J ends lost 11 bases and 0 bases respectively, with 10 bases between them. The CDR3 extends over 12 amino acids. The V gene's germline CDR1 is ENHRY and CDR2 SYGVKD. DNA for the CDR3: TGTGCCTCTTCGAGTTACCAAGAGACCCAGTACTTC. Amino acid sequence: CASSSYQETQYF.

The rearrangement links TRBV28 to TRBJ2-1; 12 positions agree with TRBD2. The V segment lost 7 bases and the J segment 4 bases; nucleotides outside the gene matches: 14. The CDR3 extends over 18 amino acids. CDR1 MDHEN and CDR2 SYDVKM come from the germline V gene. DNA of the CDR3: TGTGCCAGCACTCGTCTTACTAGCGGGAGGAGAGGGTACAATGAGCAGTTCTTC. Protein sequence: CASTRLTSGRRGYNEQFF.

The chain employs TRBV4-1 and TRBJ1-4, with D maybe TRBD1 (6 bases). This CDR3 region has 15 residues. Germline V lookup: CDR1 MGHRA, CDR2 YSYEKL. Trimming took 4 bases from V and 5 from J, leaving 14 bases between them. CDR3 coding DNA: TGCGCCAGCAGCCCCAGGGGAACAGGCAATGAAAAACTGTTTTTT. As protein: CASSPRGTGNEKLFF.

This clone has more than one count but fewer than ten. Germline is not matched at one junction end, which may reflect a read error. The V and J genes are TRBV29-1 and TRBJ2-1; tentative D call: TRBD1 (5 bases). The CDR3 loop spans 13 amino acids. Germline V lookup: CDR1 SQVTM, CDR2 ANQGSEA. This CDR3 reads CSGEKGSYNEQFF. The CDR3 nucleotides are TGCAGCGGTGAAAAGGGGTCCTACAATGAGCAGTTCTTC.

The chain has TRBV5-4 and TRBJ2-7; D is unclear. V was cut by 5 bases and J by 0 bases, with 9 bases left in between. Germline V CDR1 and CDR2: SGHNT, YYREEE (reference sequence). The CDR3 sequence is 13 residues long. CDR3 sequence (DNA): TGTGCCAGCAGTTCCCGACTCTCCTACGAGCAGTACTTC. It specifies CASSSRLSYEQYF.

This chain uses TRBV6-5 with TRBJ2-2; the match to TRBD1 covers 8 bases. CDR1 and CDR2 from the germline V gene are MNHEY and SVGAGI. The CDR3 length is 14 residues. The ends lost 7 bases at V and 3 bases at J; junction bases unmatched: 4. Here the CDR3 reads CASNGQGYTGELFF. CDR3 sequence (DNA): TGTGCCAGCAACGGACAGGGCTACACCGGGGAGCTGTTTTTT.

This clone appeared a few times. The chain joins TRBV20-1 to TRBJ1-1; 8 bases line up with TRBD1. Germline V gene sequence: CDR1 DFQATT, CDR2 SNEGSKA (reference sequence). There are 16 residues in the CDR3. V was pared by 3 bases and J by 2 bases, with 11 bases of the junction left unmatched. The CDR3 reads CSASSRAGTGNTEAFF. For the CDR3, the DNA is TGCAGTGCTAGTTCCCGTGCTGGGACAGGTAACACTGAAGCTTTCTTT.

The chain recombines TRBV2 with TRBJ1-5, with D possibly being TRBD1 (6 bases). This CDR3 is built from 15 residues. V lost 4 bases to trimming and J lost 5 bases, with 15 bases between them. CDR1 is SNHLY, CDR2 FYNNEI, per germline. The DNA for the CDR3 is TGTGCCAGCAGTGGGCCGGGGGGCTTCTATCAGCCCCAGCATTTT. It encodes CASSGPGGFYQPQHF.

The J gene is TRBJ2-7, the V gene TRBV18, with 7 bases lining up with TRBD2. The CDR3 is 13 residues long. Germline trimming cut 0 bases from V and 6 bases from J; bases unmatched to any gene: 2. The germline V gene has CDR1 KGHSH and CDR2 LQKENI. The CDR3 DNA follows: TGTGCCAGCTCACCACCGGGCGGGGGCGAGCAGTACTTC. As protein: CASSPPGGGEQYF.

The chain links TRBV7-2 to TRBJ2-5, with D possibly TRBD2 on 7 matching bases. CDR1 and CDR2 (germline): SGHTA, FQGNSA. V dropped 4 bases and J dropped 5 bases, with 20 bases sitting between them. CDR3 length: 16 residues. The CDR3 loop reads CASSSGGGSRWETQYF. CDR3 coding DNA: TGTGCCAGCAGCTCCGGGGGCGGGAGTCGGTGGGAGACCCAGTACTTC.

The V and J genes are TRBV6-5 and TRBJ1-2; 7 bases fit TRBD1. The germline CDR1 and CDR2 sequences are MNHEY and SVGAGI. The V and J ends lost 2 bases and 2 bases, in that order; junction bases with no gene match: 2. The CDR3 consists of 14 residues. The CDR3 nucleotides read TGTGCCAGCAGTTACCCGGGACAGAACTATGGCTACACCTTC. Encoded protein: CASSYPGQNYGYTF.

The chain combines TRBV5-1 with TRBJ1-6; 7 bases agree with TRBD1. After removal of 4 bases from V and 4 bases from J, the junction contained 11 bases not matched to a gene. Germline CDR1 reads SGHRS; CDR2 reads YFSETQ. The CDR3 spans 17 residues. The CDR3 here is CASSTTGTAKYNSPLHF. CDR3 DNA: TGCGCCAGCAGCACAACCGGGACAGCAAAGTATAATTCACCCCTCCACTTT. The complete variable domain, with remaining parts taken from reference TRBV5-1 and TRBJ1-6, reads KAGVTQTPRYLIKTRGQQVTLSCSPISGHRSVSWYQQTPGQGLQFLFEYFSETQRNKGNFPGRFSGRQFSNSRSEMNVSTLELGDSALYLCASSTTGTAKYNSPLHFGNGTRLTVT.

The genes are TRBV12-2 and TRBJ1-5; TRBD1 reflects the table's D call only, with no check against the DNA. TRBV12-2 is marked as a pseudogene. This CDR3 is built from 20 residues. CDR3 amino acids: CASRFISRTGGVYSNQPQHF. As DNA, the CDR3 is TGTGCAAGTCGCTTCATTTCAAGGACAGGTGGGGTATATAGCAATCAGCCCCAGCATTTT.

The rearrangement links TRBV2 to TRBJ1-6; tentatively, D is TRBD1 (6 bases). Germline assignment: CDR1 SNHLY and CDR2 FYNNEI. The CDR3 has 13 residues. V was clipped by 6 bases and J by 8 bases, with 11 bases between them. This chain's CDR3 is CASSLTGDSPLHF. For the CDR3, the DNA is TGTGCCAGCAGCCTGACAGGTGATTCACCCCTCCACTTT.